This TCR beta chain appears in the sequencing data of a study of identifying expanded T cells in peripheral blood. Broader study findings: Differentially abundant clones: about 1.2 between replicates, about 15 at 2 to 3 weeks, 19 to 20 at four. Clone count variance between roughly 2-week samples rose with total template count.

Collection occurred without any documented infections or immune events in donors. In this sample, this clone is medium-sized. What it binds is unknown. Libraries were prepared by immunoSEQ multiplex PCR; TCRdb keeps only in-frame clonotypes and omits some of them. The sample shows around 66,000 clones, around 87% of them seen only once. The CDR3 extends over 11 amino acids. V shed 5 bases and J shed 2 bases, with 7 bases lying between them. Germline V lookup: CDR1 DFQATT, CDR2 SNEGSKA (reference sequence). Sequenced: blood. This receptor was identified in a person between 18 and 70 years old in good health. V and J are TRBV20-1 and TRBJ2-7; no reliable D call. CDR3 residues: CSARRTYEQYF. CDR3 DNA sequence: TGCAGTGCTCGGAGAACCTACGAGCAGTACTTC.